The 26 T cell receptor beta chains below all came from one sample that was sequenced in a study of blood T cells in healthy people across ages. Next came a second PCR, run for about 7 to 12 cycles, which used a sample-barcoded 5' primer along with a J-beta primer mix. TCRdb reprocessed the 5' RACE reads with MiXCR, giving one entry per CDR3 protein. The sample lists some 1.4 million distinct CDR3 sequences; about 43% were seen once. Sequenced input: blood. The receptors stem from a woman under 30 in good health.

This clonotype has just one count. The chain employs TRBV7-3 and TRBJ2-5; 8 bases map to TRBD2. Looked up from germline, CDR1 is SGHTA and CDR2 is FQGTGA. This CDR3 is 15 amino acids long. J lost 5 bases, V lost 6 bases, and 11 bases had no gene match. Here the CDR3 reads CASSRIAGPGETQYF. CDR3 nucleotide sequence: TGTGCCAGCAGTCGGATAGCGGGACCTGGTGAGACCCAGTACTTC.

The V gene is TRBV20-1, the J gene TRBJ1-1; tentatively, D is TRBD1 (5 bases). The CDR3 consists of 14 residues. The V gene's germline CDR1 is DFQATT and CDR2 SNEGSKA (reference sequence). Trimming left V 6 bases short and J 0 bases short, with 14 bases between. The DNA for the CDR3 is TGCAGTGCCGAGGGGTGGCCCATGAACACTGAAGCTTTCTTT. It translates to CSAEGWPMNTEAFF.

Concerning this clonotype itself: The CDR3 carries no conserved terminal phenylalanine or tryptophan, so it likely arises from a read error. V and J are TRBV30 and TRBJ2-1; TRBD1 matches 8 bases. CDR1 and CDR2 (germline): GTSNPN, SVGIG (reference sequence). There are 14 residues in the CDR3. V was pared by 5 bases and J by 3 bases, with 6 bases of the junction left unmatched. CDR3 region: CAWGQGADYNEQFS. The CDR3 DNA is TGTGCCTGGGGCCAGGGGGCGGACTACAATGAGCAGTTCTCC.

The chain couples TRBV6-4 to TRBJ2-3, with D unresolved. Germline lookup yields CDR1 MRHNA and CDR2 SNTAGT. Trimming stripped 2 bases from V and 3 bases from J, with 3 bases between. This CDR3 spans 12 amino acids. CDR3 nucleotide sequence: TGTGCCAGCAGTGACCAGACAGATACGCAGTATTTT. Protein: CASSDQTDTQYF.

The rearrangement uses TRBV4-2 and TRBJ1-5, with D maybe TRBD1 (5 bases). CDR1 is LGHNA, CDR2 YNFKEQ, per germline. The V and J ends lost 0 bases and 5 bases respectively, with 14 bases between them. The CDR3 length is 16 residues. The CDR3 sequence is CASSQDNRGGYQPQHF. CDR3 nucleotides: TGTGCCAGCAGCCAAGATAACCGGGGCGGTTATCAGCCCCAGCATTTT.

J is TRBJ2-1 and V is TRBV6-1; possibly TRBD2 for D (5 bases). There are 15 residues in the CDR3. Germline values: CDR1 MNHNS, CDR2 SASEGT. Deletions cut 0 bases from V and 9 bases from J, with 15 bases between. For the CDR3, the DNA is TGTGCCAGCAGTGAAGCTCCCTTAGCGTCTACTGAGCAGTTCTTC. Protein: CASSEAPLASTEQFF.

This clonotype was seen a few times. The genes are TRBV15 and TRBJ2-5; the D gene is possibly TRBD2 (6 bases). This CDR3 comprises 14 residues. V shed 2 bases and J shed 5 bases, with 12 bases lying between them. CDR1 LNHNV and CDR2 YYDKDF come from the germline V gene (reference sequence). CDR3 DNA sequence: TGTGCCACCAGCAGACCCCCTCGGGAGGAGACCCAGTACTTC. It is translated as CATSRPPREETQYF. The full variable domain, rest sourced from reference TRBV15 and TRBJ2-5, is DAMVIQNPRYQVTQFGKPVTLSCSQTLNHNVMYWYQQKSSQAPKLLFHYYDKDFNNEADTPDNFQSRRPNTSFCFLDIRSPGLGDTAMYLCATSRPPREETQYFGPGTRLLVL.

The chain's CDR3 is CASSPSGLAAGELFF. Here the CDR3 DNA reads TGTGCCAGTAGTCCGTCGGGACTAGCGGCCGGGGAGCTGTTTTTT. The rearrangement links TRBV19 to TRBJ2-2; 11 bases map to TRBD2. J lost 6 bases, V lost 5 bases, and 5 bases had no gene match. This CDR3 spans 15 amino acids. CDR1 is LNHDA, CDR2 SQIVND, per germline (reference sequence).

This clonotype was counted between two and nine times. J is TRBJ2-7 and V is TRBV30, with 10 bases identical to TRBD1. The germline V gene has CDR1 GTSNPN and CDR2 SVGIG (reference sequence). The CDR3 spans 13 residues. Germline trimming cut 6 bases from V and 1 base from J; bases unmatched to any gene: 3. CDR3 residues: CACGTGVSYEQYF. The CDR3 coding sequence is TGTGCCTGCGGGACAGGGGTTTCCTACGAGCAGTACTTC.

A remark on this clonotype: This could be a read error, since a much larger clone is one nucleotide away. The CDR3 region is CASCQHLASSSYNEQFF. In DNA form, the CDR3 reads TGCGCCAGCTGCCAACACCTAGCGTCGAGCTCCTACAATGAGCAGTTCTTC. The V gene is TRBV4-1, the J gene TRBJ2-1, with D possibly matching TRBD2 (6 bases). Looked up from germline, CDR1 is MGHRA and CDR2 is YSYEKL. The CDR3 spans 17 residues.

In nucleotides, the CDR3 is TGTGCCAACAGGTTACGATTCGAGATGTGGCTAGCGGGGGGCGCCCAAATGGGTGAGCAGTTCTTC. Translating gives CANRLRFEMWLAGGAQMGEQFF. This chain connects TRBV6-2 or TRBV6-3 to TRBJ2-1; 11 nucleotides agree with TRBD2. V shed 10 bases and J 9 bases; nucleotides not matched to a gene: 35. Looked up from germline, CDR1 is MNHEY and CDR2 is SVGEGT. CDR3 size: 22 residues.

The V and J genes are TRBV6-6 and TRBJ2-5, with 11 bases identical to TRBD2. Germline loops: CDR1 MNHNY, CDR2 SVGAGI (reference sequence). CDR3 length: 16 residues. With 4 bases clipped from V and 3 bases from J, the junction kept 7 bases outside the gene matches. Here the CDR3 reads CASSLTSGIGEETQYF. The CDR3 bases are TGTGCCAGCAGTTTGACTAGCGGGATTGGTGAAGAGACCCAGTACTTC.

This clonotype has just a few counts. The gene calls are TRBV29-1 and TRBJ2-5, with D unresolved. This CDR3 region has 12 residues. CDR1 and CDR2 (germline): SQVTM, ANQGSEA. V was pared by 6 bases and J by 2 bases, with 10 bases between. CDR3 region: CSVLKGQETQYF. CDR3 nucleotides: TGCAGCGTACTTAAGGGACAAGAGACCCAGTACTTC.

In this sample, this clonotype turned up a few times. A read error is possible here, since a much larger clone lies one base away. This chain connects TRBV29-1 to TRBJ2-1; no definite D call. V lost 7 bases to trimming and J lost 9 bases, with 19 bases between them. Germline loops: CDR1 SQVTM, CDR2 ANQGSEA. CDR3 length equals 13 residues. CDR3: CSDRRSATIEQFF. The CDR3 DNA reads TGCAGCGACCGGCGGAGCGCGACGATTGAGCAGTTCTTC.

This clonotype was seen only a few times. The CDR3 spells CASSLGKAGRTDTQYF. CDR3 in DNA: TGTGCCAGCAGCTTGGGGAAAGCGGGCCGCACAGATACGCAGTATTTT. The rearrangement links TRBV5-5 to TRBJ2-3, with D perhaps matching TRBD2 (6 bases). CDR3 length: 16 residues. From germline, CDR1 is SGHKS and CDR2 YYEKEE (reference sequence). V was pared by 0 bases and J by 1 base, with 12 bases between.

The chain recombines TRBV4-1 with TRBJ1-6; 8 bases fit TRBD1. The CDR3 totals 16 residues. The J segment lost 5 bases and the V segment lost 0 bases, leaving 3 bases of the junction unmatched. Looked up from germline, CDR1 is MGHRA and CDR2 is YSYEKL. This CDR3 reads CASSQERQGHNSPLHF. DNA of the CDR3: TGCGCCAGCAGCCAAGAACGACAGGGGCATAATTCACCCCTCCACTTT.

V gene TRBV20-1 combines with J gene TRBJ2-2, with 10 bases matching TRBD2. Germline loops: CDR1 DFQATT, CDR2 SNEGSKA (reference sequence). V gave up 3 bases and J gave up 4 bases; unmatched junction bases: 2. The CDR3 loop spans 14 amino acids. The CDR3 protein is CSASIAGGTGELFF. For the CDR3, the DNA is TGCAGTGCTAGCATAGCGGGGGGCACCGGGGAGCTGTTTTTT.

This chain's CDR3 is CSARDQGAAYEQYF. DNA for the CDR3: TGCAGTGCTAGAGATCAAGGGGCAGCCTACGAGCAGTACTTC. This sequence joins TRBV20-1 and TRBJ2-4, with D maybe TRBD1 (5 bases). The J call could be wrong; TRBJ2-7 is a better fit for the DNA end. The CDR3 spans 14 residues. Germline V gene lookup returns CDR1 DFQATT and CDR2 SNEGSKA (reference sequence).

The V gene is TRBV12-3 or TRBV12-4, the J gene TRBJ2-1, with TRBD2 matching 16 bases. V shed 6 bases, J shed 8 bases, and the junction held 4 bases outside the gene matches. The CDR3 sequence is 15 residues long. CDR3 DNA: TGTGCCAGCAGCCTGGGGACTAGCGGGAGGGATGAGCAGTTCTTC. It specifies CASSLGTSGRDEQFF.

This clonotype was detected ten times or more. This chain joins TRBV6-1 and TRBJ2-1; TRBD2 aligns across 15 bases. Per the germline V gene, CDR1 is MNHNS and CDR2 is SASEGT. This CDR3 is 17 amino acids long. Trimming removed 6 bases from V and 12 bases from J; junction bases left unmatched: 15. The chain's CDR3 is CASSSGTSGGTLRRQFF. In DNA, the CDR3 is TGTGCCAGCAGCTCCGGGACTAGCGGGGGGACTCTCAGAAGGCAGTTCTTC.

DNA for the CDR3: TGTGCCAGCAGTTGGGGGAGCTCCTACAATGAGCAGTACTTC. Encoded protein: CASSWGSSYNEQYF. The V gene is TRBV12-3 or TRBV12-4, the J gene TRBJ2-1, with D possibly being TRBD1 or TRBD2 (5 bases each). The J call is in doubt because the DNA end fits TRBJ2-7 better. The CDR3 length is 14 residues.

This rearrangement joins TRBV9 to TRBJ2-1, with 8 bases identical to TRBD2. The CDR3 extends over 16 amino acids. The germline gives CDR1 SGDLS, CDR2 YYNGEE. The V segment lost 1 base and the J segment 7 bases; nucleotides outside the gene matches: 10. The CDR3 DNA reads as TGTGCCAGCAGCGTAAGCCTAGCGGGCGGGGGAAATGAGCAGTTCTTC. Protein sequence: CASSVSLAGGGNEQFF.

J is TRBJ2-7 and V is TRBV18, with 8 bases aligning to TRBD1. The CDR3 totals 14 residues. From germline, CDR1 is KGHSH and CDR2 LQKENI. Trimming removed 3 bases from V and 4 bases from J; junction bases left unmatched: 5. The chain's CDR3 is CASSPGQVFYEQYF. Written as DNA, the CDR3 is TGTGCCAGCTCACCGGGACAGGTGTTTTACGAGCAGTACTTC.

On this clonotype: A much larger clone lies a single base off, so this may be a read error. V usage is TRBV27 and J usage is TRBJ2-3; D gene ambiguous. This CDR3 spans 16 amino acids. The V gene lost 2 bases and the J gene lost 6 bases, with 18 bases spanning the gap. The V gene's germline CDR1 is MNHEY and CDR2 SMNVEV (reference sequence). The CDR3 reads CASSLSRSPVGDTQYF. The DNA for the CDR3 is TGTGCCAGCAGTTTAAGTAGAAGCCCCGTGGGGGATACGCAGTATTTT.

The rearrangement joins TRBV19 to TRBJ2-7; D may be TRBD2 (5 bases). The end of the DNA fits TRBJ2-5 better, so the J call may be wrong. The CDR3 spans 15 residues. Per germline, CDR1 LNHDA and CDR2 SQIVND (reference sequence). The chain's CDR3 is CASSSGNRGGETQYF. The DNA of the CDR3 is TGTGCCAGTAGTTCCGGTAACCGGGGTGGGGAGACCCAGTACTTC.

This clonotype came up many times. The genes are TRBV7-2 and TRBJ2-5; 7 bases align to TRBD2. The J segment lost 11 bases and the V segment lost 3 bases, leaving 9 bases of the junction unmatched. Germline CDR1 SGHTA, CDR2 FQGNSA. The CDR3 totals 13 residues. The CDR3 is CASSLVGRDEQYF. Here the CDR3 DNA reads TGTGCCAGCAGCTTGGTGGGGAGGGATGAGCAGTACTTC.